This T cell receptor (beta chain) was recovered during a study of T cell clonality in common variable immunodeficiency (dated by TCRdb to the mid-2010s). The full study reports these points: Differences among patients in the CVID cohort limited the correlations between repertoire features and clinical complications. Although equal DNA input was used, an average of about 85,000 unique sequences per sample was obtained for controls, compared with about 31,547 for CVID samples. CVID TCRbeta sequences were reported to have fewer deletions and N-nucleotide insertions and to lack highly modified clones with 13 or more V deletions. Increased TCRbeta clonality was found in CVID subjects compared with healthy controls (t-test p = 0.018), with the increase being most characteristic of about a third of subjects. Fewer TCRbeta clones were shared among CVID subjects than among healthy controls (p < 0.0001). According to the authors, finding the cause of the higher clonality in CVID would require sequencing the repertoires of T cell subpopulations.

This clone was seen a few times. What this receptor recognizes is not known. This could be a read error, since a much larger clone is one nucleotide away. The observed sequence ends 3 residues before the CDR3 terminus, with the missing tail filled in from the germline J gene. The sample has other DNA sequences that encode this CDR3 too. Both CVID patients and healthy controls were predominantly of Caucasian heritage. Heparinized peripheral whole blood samples of roughly 4.5 to 8 ml were collected from each donor. TCRbeta CDR3 repertoires were sequenced from genomic DNA of adults with common variable immune deficiency (CVID) and healthy adult controls. There were 22 healthy adult volunteers in the control group (roughly 12 female and approximately ten male), ranging in age from about 23 to 70 years, with a mean age of around 31. Diluted blood was density-centrifuged over Hypaque 1077 or Ficoll-Paque to isolate peripheral blood mononuclear cells. Unsorted mononuclear cells served as the source of genomic DNA, which was extracted either by Qiagen column purification or by a centrifugation-based method.

CDR1 LNHDA and CDR2 SQIVND are derived from the germline V gene (reference sequence). There are 14 amino acids in the CDR3, from cysteine to phenylalanine inclusive. Part of the CDR3 DNA is given, 33 bases translated from base 1. CVID samples and control samples contributed equivalent amounts of genomic DNA as sequencing input. For every sample, a 60 bp segment covering the rearranged TCRbeta CDR3 region was amplified and then sequenced. The immunoSEQ assay, a bias-corrected multiplex PCR combined with high-throughput sequencing, was used for TCRbeta amplification. Concerning the study's data processing: Each unique nucleotide sequence was treated as a clone and annotated with V, D and J genes, copy number and frequency. Sequences were labeled productive if in frame, and non-productive if out of frame or containing stop codons. As previously described, Shannon's entropy was used to calculate clonality. Mean CDR3 Kyte-Doolittle hydropathy was derived from the predicted amino acid sequences of productive clones. Hierarchical clustering of scaled V gene usage was performed with the R hclust function using Manhattan distance and complete linkage. Sharing of clones by CDR3 amino acid sequence was evaluated by resampling 12 repertoires per group over 100 rounds. Repertoires were searched for 60 to 80 published EBV-specific and approximately 240 published CMV-specific TCRbeta sequences. Analysis left out two CVID samples that produced under 10,000 sequences, so 35 to 50 CVID repertoires remained. The clones in this table, taken by TCRdb from immuneACCESS, are in-frame only. Not every clone is retained; where verified, under half of the shortfall comes from an unresolved V gene, and the cause of the rest is unknown. D and trimming were read from the DNA, whereas the V and J calls and clone size are those reported in that table. Here the sample lists fewer than 50,000 clones, none seen once only. The leading ten clones occupy more than 1.2% of the sample.

Specimen: peripheral blood mononuclear cells. The clonotype originates from a person aged 18 to 75 in good health. The receptor chain draws on TRBV19 and TRBJ1-3; TRBD1 is a possible D gene, resting on 5 matching bases. The CDR3 here reads CASTVPGPGNTIYF. Partial CDR3 DNA: TGTGCCAGTACGGTCCCAGGGCCCGGAAACACA.